This is a list of T cell receptor beta chains from one sample in a study of cytomegalovirus exposure and HLA in healthy donors. TCRdb's copy holds only in-frame clones and misses some; the assay was immunoSEQ multiplex PCR. Of 70,000 to 90,000 clones listed, about 70% are singletons. The sequenced sample consisted of PBMCs. These receptors all come from a male donor in good health and CMV-seropositive. Each CDR3 is given with its conserved first and last residue. D genes are given only for firm matches. Clone size is given for some rows only: seen once, a few or many times, or a class if the clone is expanded.

>TRBV6-5|-|TRBJ1-2|-
TGTGCCAGCAGTCAGGGGATCTATGGCTACACCTTC
CASSQGIYGYTF
>TRBV27|-|TRBJ2-3|-
TGTGCCAGCAGTCCCTTGAGGGCCGGCACAGATACGCAGTATTTT
CASSPLRAGTDTQYF
>TRBV19|-|TRBJ2-7|-
TGTGCCAGTTCCACAGGGTCCCCCTACGAGCAGTACTTT
CASSTGSPYEQYF
>TRBV19|TRBD1|TRBJ1-2|once
TGTGCCAGTAGTCGACAGGGGGCTTACGGCTACACCTTC
CASSRQGAYGYTF
>TRBV5-1|TRBD2|TRBJ2-1|-
TGCGCCAGCAGCTTGGATCGGGAGGGGTACAATGAGCAGTTCTTC
CASSLDREGYNEQFF
>TRBV5-8|TRBD1|TRBJ1-4|few
TGTGCCAGCAGCTTCGGGACAGGGAATGAAAAACTGTTTTTT
CASSFGTGNEKLFF
>TRBV5-1|-|TRBJ2-7|-
TGCGCCAGCAGCTTGAACCACGAGCAGTACTTC
CASSLNHEQYF
>TRBV7-3|-|TRBJ2-3|-
TGTGCCAGCAGCAGATCCCCAGGGGATACGCAGTATTTT
CASSRSPGDTQYF
>TRBV29-1|TRBD1|TRBJ2-5|-
TGCAGCGTGCTTCCTTACAGGGGAGAAGAGACCCAGTACTTC
CSVLPYRGEETQYF
>TRBV18|TRBD1|TRBJ1-1|few
TGTGCCAGCTGCCCCGGGACAGGGGGCGCGGGTTGTGAAGCTTTCTTT
CASCPGTGGAGCEAFF
>TRBV5-1|TRBD2|TRBJ2-7|-
TGCGCCAGCAGCTTGATAGCGGGAGATGGTGAGCAGTACTTC
CASSLIAGDGEQYF
>TRBV7-2|-|TRBJ2-7|-
TGTGCCAGCAGCTTCGGGGTTTTGGCCTACGAGCAGTACTTC
CASSFGVLAYEQYF
>TRBV18|-|TRBJ1-2|few
TGTGCCAGCTCACCAGACAGACCCTCAAACTATGGCTACACCTTC
CASSPDRPSNYGYTF
>TRBV28|-|TRBJ1-2|-
TGTGCCAGCAGTCCGGGGGGCTATGGCTACACCTTC
CASSPGGYGYTF
>TRBV6-5|TRBD1|TRBJ1-1|-
TGTGCCAGCAGGTCTGTCTGGGACAGGGATGATGAAGCTTTCTTT
CASRSVWDRDDEAFF
>TRBV19|TRBD1|TRBJ1-2|-
TGTGCCAGTAGTTCCTTGGACAGGGTGATCTATGGCTACACCTTC
CASSSLDRVIYGYTF
>TRBV7-9|TRBD1|TRBJ1-2|-
TGTGCCAGCAGCTTAGCGTTAGGACAGGGGCATGGCTACACCTTC
CASSLALGQGHGYTF
>TRBV9|TRBD2|TRBJ2-5|few
TGTGCCAGCAGCCCCGGACTAGCGAAGGCAGAGACCCAGTACTTC
CASSPGLAKAETQYF
>TRBV7-6|-|TRBJ1-3|-
TGTGCCAGCAGCCCAGGGACAACTGGAAACACCATATATTTT
CASSPGTTGNTIYF
>TRBV6-6|-|TRBJ2-1|-
TGTGCCAGCGCAGCGGAATACAATGAGCAGTTCTTC
CASAAEYNEQFF
>TRBV7-3|-|TRBJ1-2|once
TGTGCCAGCAGCCCTGGGGGGGGATATGGCTACACCTTC
CASSPGGGYGYTF
>TRBV13|TRBD1|TRBJ1-3|-
TGTGCCAGCAGCTTAGGACAGGGGATCTCTGGAAACACCATATATTTT
CASSLGQGISGNTIYF
>TRBV11-2|-|TRBJ1-6|-
TGTGCCAGCAGCTCGGCAGGGGTCAGAGGTTCACCCCTCCACTTT
CASSSAGVRGSPLHF
>TRBV6-5|-|TRBJ2-7|-
TGTGCCAGCAGTTACTCTGGGCAGGGGGGTTCCTACGAGCAGTACTTC
CASSYSGQGGSYEQYF
>TRBV5-4|-|TRBJ2-5|-
TGTGCCAGCAGCCGGGACTTGTGGGAGACCCAGTACTTC
CASSRDLWETQYF
>TRBV7-9|-|TRBJ1-2|-
TGTGCCAGCAGGCGCGTGGGGGGACCGTACTATGGCTACACCTTC
CASRRVGGPYYGYTF
>TRBV11-3|-|TRBJ2-1|-
TGTGCCAGCAGCTCGACTACTAGCTCCTACAATGAGCAGTTCTTC
CASSSTTSSYNEQFF
>TRBV7-9|-|TRBJ2-7|-
TGTGCCAGCAGCCCAAGCGGGTTCAGCTACGAGCAGTACTTC
CASSPSGFSYEQYF
>TRBV9|TRBD2|TRBJ2-2|-
TGTGCCAGCAGCGTCGTCGGGAGGGCCATTAACACCGGGGAGCTGTTTTTT
CASSVVGRAINTGELFF
>TRBV7-2|TRBD1|TRBJ1-5|-
TGTGCCAGCAGCACCCGGACAGGGATCAATCAGCCCCAGCATTTT
CASSTRTGINQPQHF
>TRBV27|-|TRBJ1-6|once
TGTGCCAGCAGTTTAAGCCGCAGGGGCAATTCACCCCTCCACTTT
CASSLSRRGNSPLHF
>TRBV9|TRBD1|TRBJ2-2|-
TGTGCCAGCAGCGCCCTGGACAGGGCCACCGGGGAGCTGTTTTTT
CASSALDRATGELFF
>TRBV9|-|TRBJ2-3|-
TGTGCCAGCAGCTCTCGGGGGGCCGATACGCAGTATTTT
CASSSRGADTQYF
>TRBV5-5|TRBD1|TRBJ2-1|-
TGTGCCAGCAGCTTGGAGGGACAGGGGGCGTGGAATGAGCAGTTCTTC
CASSLEGQGAWNEQFF
>TRBV5-1|TRBD2|TRBJ2-1|once
TGCGCCAGCAGCTGGCTAGCGGGAGACAATGAGCAGTTCTTC
CASSWLAGDNEQFF
>TRBV4-2|-|TRBJ1-1|-
TGTGCCAGCAGCCAGGAGCGGGGGGGCACTGAAGCTTTCTTT
CASSQERGGTEAFF
>TRBV30|TRBD1|TRBJ1-3|-
TGTGCCTGGAGAGGGACAGGGGGTCTCTCTGGAAACACCATATATTTT
CAWRGTGGLSGNTIYF
>TRBV12-5|TRBD1|TRBJ2-3|-
TGTGCTAGTGGTTTGGACAGGGGGCTGAGAGATACGCAGTATTTT
CASGLDRGLRDTQYF
>TRBV6-5|-|TRBJ2-7|-
TGTGCCAGCAGTTACGGGCAGGGGACGTCCTACGAGCAGTACTTC
CASSYGQGTSYEQYF
>TRBV29-1|-|TRBJ1-4|-
TGCAGCGTTCTAATCAGGCGAACAGGGCCGGCTAATGAAAAACTGTTTTTT
CSVLIRRTGPANEKLFF
>TRBV7-8|-|TRBJ1-4|few
TGTGCCAGCAGCTTATCCACCAGTGAAAAACTGTTTTTT
CASSLSTSEKLFF
>TRBV29-1|TRBD2|TRBJ2-7|-
TGCAGCGTTGAGGGGACTAGCGGGAAGTCTTCCTACGAGCAGTACTTC
CSVEGTSGKSSYEQYF
>TRBV19|TRBD1|TRBJ1-2|-
TGTGCCAGCACAGGGGACAGATGGTATGGCTACACCTTC
CASTGDRWYGYTF
>TRBV28|-|TRBJ1-5|-
TGTGCCAGCAGTGTACTTTCGGTCAATAGCAATCAGCCCCAGCATTTT
CASSVLSVNSNQPQHF
>TRBV25-1|-|TRBJ1-3|-
TGTGCCAGCAGTGATCAAAACACCATATATTTT
CASSDQNTIYF
>TRBV27|-|TRBJ2-7|-
TGTGCCAGCAGTCCTCGACAGGTTGCCTCCTACGAGCAGTACTTC
CASSPRQVASYEQYF
>TRBV18|-|TRBJ1-2|-
TGTGCCAGCTCACCACCGACAGGACAAGCTAACTATGGCTACACCTTC
CASSPPTGQANYGYTF
>TRBV5-6|TRBD1|TRBJ2-7|-
TGTGCCAGCAGCAGGGGGACAGTTTACCTCGGGTACGAGCAGTACTTC
CASSRGTVYLGYEQYF
>TRBV4-1|-|TRBJ2-2|-
TGCGCCAGCAGCCAAGTCGGACTAACCTCGAACACCGGGGAGCTGTTTTTT
CASSQVGLTSNTGELFF
>TRBV19|-|TRBJ1-6|-
TGTGCCAGTAGGTTGGAGGGGTATAATTCACCCCTCCACTTT
CASRLEGYNSPLHF